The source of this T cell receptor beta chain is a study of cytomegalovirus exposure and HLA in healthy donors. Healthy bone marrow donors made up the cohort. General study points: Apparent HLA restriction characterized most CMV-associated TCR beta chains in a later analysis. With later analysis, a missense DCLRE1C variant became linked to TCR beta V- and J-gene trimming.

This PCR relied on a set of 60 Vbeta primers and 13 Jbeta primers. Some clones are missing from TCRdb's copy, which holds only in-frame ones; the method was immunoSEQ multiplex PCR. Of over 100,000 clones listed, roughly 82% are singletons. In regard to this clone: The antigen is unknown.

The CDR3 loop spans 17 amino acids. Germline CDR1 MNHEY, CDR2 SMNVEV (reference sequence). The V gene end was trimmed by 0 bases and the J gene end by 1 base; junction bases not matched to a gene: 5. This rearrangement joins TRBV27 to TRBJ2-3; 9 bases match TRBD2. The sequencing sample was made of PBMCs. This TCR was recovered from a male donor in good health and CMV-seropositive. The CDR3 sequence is CASSLSKLAGRTDTQYF. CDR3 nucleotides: TGTGCCAGCAGTTTATCGAAGCTAGCGGGGCGCACAGATACGCAGTATTTT.